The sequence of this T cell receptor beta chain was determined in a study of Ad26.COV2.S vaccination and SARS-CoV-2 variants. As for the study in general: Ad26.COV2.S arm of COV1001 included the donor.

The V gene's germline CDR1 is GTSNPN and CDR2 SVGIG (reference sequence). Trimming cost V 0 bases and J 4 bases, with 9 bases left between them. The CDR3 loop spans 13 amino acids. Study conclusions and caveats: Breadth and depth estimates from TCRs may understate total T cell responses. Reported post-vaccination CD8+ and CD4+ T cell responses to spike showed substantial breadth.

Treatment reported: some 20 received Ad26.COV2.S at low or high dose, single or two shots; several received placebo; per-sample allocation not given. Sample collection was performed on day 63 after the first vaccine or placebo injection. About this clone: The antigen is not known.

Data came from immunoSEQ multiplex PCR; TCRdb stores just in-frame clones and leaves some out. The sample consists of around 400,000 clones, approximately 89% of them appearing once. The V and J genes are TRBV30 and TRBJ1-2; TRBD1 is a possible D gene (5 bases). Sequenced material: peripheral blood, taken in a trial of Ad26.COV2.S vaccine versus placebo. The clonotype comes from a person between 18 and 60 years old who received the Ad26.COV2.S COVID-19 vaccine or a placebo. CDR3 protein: CAWSVQDLYGYTF. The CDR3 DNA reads TGTGCCTGGAGTGTACAGGACCTCTATGGCTACACCTTC.